A selection of T cell receptor beta chains follows, all from one sample in a study of shared clonotypes between healthy human individuals. Assay used: immunoSEQ multiplex PCR; TCRdb lists only in-frame clones, some missing. The sample lists fewer than 1.6 million clones; approximately 98.5% were seen once. Sequencing was performed on naive CD4+ T cells sorted from blood. The receptors come from a man aged 30 to 45 in good health. Each CDR3 is given with its conserved first and last residue. A D gene is named only where the DNA matches it firmly. Clone size is not always given. Where it is, it says once, few, many or a class for expanded clones.

TRBV5-5	TRBJ1-1	NA	NA	CASSPRAGIMNTEAFF	TGTGCCAGCAGCCCGCGGGCAGGAATTATGAACACTGAAGCTTTCTTT
TRBV15	TRBJ2-1	NA	NA	CATSRSNSYNEQFF	TGTGCCACCAGCAGGTCCAACTCCTACAATGAGCAGTTCTTC
TRBV10-3	TRBJ2-7	TRBD2	NA	CAISSRGAYEQYF	TGTGCCATCAGTAGTCGGGGGGCCTACGAGCAGTACTTC
TRBV15	TRBJ2-3	NA	NA	CATSRDRSGETQYF	TGTGCCACCAGCAGAGATCGGTCGGGAGAAACGCAGTATTTT
TRBV7-2	TRBJ1-1	NA	NA	CASSLGAGNTEAFF	TGTGCCAGCAGCTTAGGGGCAGGGAACACTGAAGCTTTCTTT
TRBV2	TRBJ2-3	TRBD2	NA	CASSASWAGVPSSTDTQYF	TGTGCCAGCAGTGCTTCATGGGCGGGGGTCCCGTCTAGCACAGATACGCAGTATTTT
TRBV7-9	TRBJ2-1	TRBD2	NA	CASSPGGLAGAYNEQFF	TGTGCCAGCAGCCCGGGGGGCCTAGCGGGAGCCTACAATGAGCAGTTCTTC
TRBV10-3	TRBJ1-1	NA	once	CAISESKGITEAFF	TGTGCCATCAGTGAGTCGAAAGGGATCACTGAAGCTTTCTTT
TRBV19	TRBJ2-7	NA	NA	CASSIPGAGYEQYF	TGTGCCAGTAGTATACCAGGGGCTGGGTACGAGCAGTACTTC
TRBV5-1	TRBJ2-7	NA	NA	CASSKGHESYEQYF	TGCGCCAGCAGCAAAGGACACGAATCCTACGAGCAGTACTTC